These T cell receptor beta chains were read from a single sample in a study of T cells after yellow fever vaccination. TCRdb ran MiXCR on the 5' RACE reads and lists one entry per CDR3 protein. The data hold about 400,000 distinct CDR3 sequences, with around 10% observed a single time. The sequenced sample was PBMCs, obtained on the day of the first yellow fever vaccination. The receptors shown here come from a man younger than 35 who received the YFV17D yellow fever vaccine. The CDR3 runs from the conserved cysteine through the conserved F or W. A D gene is named only where the DNA matches it firmly. Expanded clones get a size class; other rows say once, few or many, or leave the size out.

j_gene	v_gene	abundance	d_gene	CDR3aa	CDR3nt
TRBJ2-6	TRBV18	NA	NA	CASSPDRSKAYVLTF	TGTGCCAGCTCACCCGACAGGTCCAAGGCCTACGTCCTGACTTTC
TRBJ2-2	TRBV5-1	few	NA	CASSLSIRGTGELFF	TGCGCCAGCAGCTTGAGTATCAGGGGCACCGGGGAGCTGTTTTTT
TRBJ1-6	TRBV14	NA	NA	CASSRGHGVGSPLHF	TGTGCCAGCAGCCGCGGCCATGGGGTAGGCTCACCCCTCCACTTT
TRBJ1-5	TRBV5-1	NA	NA	CASRPDRGNQPQHF	TGCGCCAGCAGACCGGACAGAGGTAATCAGCCCCAGCATTTT
TRBJ2-2	TRBV12-3/TRBV12-4	NA	NA	CASSLAKINTGELFF	TGTGCCAGCAGTTTAGCCAAAATAAACACCGGGGAGCTGTTTTTT
TRBJ2-2	TRBV28	once	NA	CASSLGHWNTGELSF	TGTGCCAGCAGTTTAGGACATTGGAACACCGGGGAGCTGTCTTTT
TRBJ2-1	TRBV20-1	few	TRBD2	CSVSWGGGNEQFF	TGCAGTGTTAGTTGGGGGGGAGGCAATGAGCAGTTCTTC
TRBJ2-7	TRBV5-1	few	TRBD1	CASRAPGQGLYEQYF	TGCGCCAGCAGAGCGCCGGGACAGGGGCTCTACGAGCAGTACTTC
TRBJ2-5	TRBV5-1	many	NA	CASSLESLQETQYF	TGCGCCAGCAGCTTGGAGTCTCTACAAGAGACCCAGTACTTC
TRBJ2-5	TRBV5-1	NA	NA	CASSQSPDGETQYF	TGCGCCAGCAGCCAGTCCCCGGACGGCGAGACCCAGTACTTC
TRBJ2-5	TRBV4-1	NA	NA	CASSQDSAVNEETQYF	TGCGCCAGCAGCCAAGATAGTGCGGTTAACGAAGAGACCCAGTACTTC
TRBJ2-7	TRBV5-4	NA	TRBD1	CASSLDRGLSYEQYF	TGTGCCAGCAGCCTTGACAGGGGGCTTTCCTACGAGCAGTACTTC
TRBJ1-4	TRBV20-1	few	NA	CSAPGPTNEKLFF	TGCAGTGCTCCAGGGCCAACTAATGAAAAACTGTTTTTT
TRBJ2-7	TRBV4-1	few	NA	CASSRALTYEQYF	TGCGCCAGCAGCCGGGCCCTCACCTACGAGCAGTACTTC
TRBJ1-5	TRBV12-3/TRBV12-4	many	NA	CASSQGGQPQHF	TGTGCCAGCAGCCAAGGGGGTCAGCCCCAGCATTTT
TRBJ1-1	TRBV9	NA	NA	CASSVGMDLNTEAFF	TGTGCCAGCAGCGTAGGCATGGACCTGAACACTGAAGCTTTCTTT
TRBJ1-1	TRBV19	NA	NA	CASRPPGTEAFF	TGTGCCAGTAGACCTCCGGGGACTGAAGCTTTCTTT
TRBJ2-7	TRBV6-2/TRBV6-3	NA	TRBD1	CASRSGQDYEQYF	TGTGCCAGCAGGTCGGGACAGGACTACGAGCAGTACTTC
TRBJ2-7	TRBV7-2	NA	TRBD2	CASSFHGGAYEQYF	TGTGCCAGCAGCTTCCACGGGGGGGCCTACGAGCAGTACTTC
TRBJ2-3	TRBV12-3/TRBV12-4	NA	TRBD2	CASSLVGGAGDTDTQYF	TGTGCCAGCAGTTTAGTGGGGGGAGCGGGGGACACAGATACGCAGTATTTT
TRBJ2-1	TRBV10-3	few	TRBD2	CAISGSGGAKDNEQFF	TGTGCCATCAGTGGTAGCGGGGGGGCTAAGGACAATGAGCAGTTCTTC
TRBJ2-3	TRBV5-1	few	TRBD2	CASSLTGTKGDTQYF	TGCGCCAGCAGTCTAACCGGGACTAAGGGAGATACGCAGTATTTT
TRBJ2-3	TRBV12-3/TRBV12-4	NA	NA	CASRPRGSQDTQYF	TGTGCCAGCAGGCCGCGGGGAAGTCAAGATACGCAGTATTTT
TRBJ2-5	TRBV6-1	NA	TRBD2	CASSPTSGKETQYF	TGTGCCAGCAGTCCGACTAGCGGAAAAGAGACCCAGTACTTC
TRBJ2-5	TRBV5-6	NA	TRBD2	CASSLGGAQETQYF	TGTGCCAGCAGCCTCGGGGGGGCCCAAGAGACCCAGTACTTC
TRBJ1-2	TRBV7-9	NA	NA	CASSLNLRARGYTF	TGTGCCAGCAGTCTAAACCTCAGGGCGCGGGGCTACACCTTC
TRBJ2-3	TRBV20-1	few	NA	CSASQSTDTQYF	TGCAGTGCTAGTCAATCCACAGATACGCAGTATTTT
TRBJ2-3	TRBV4-3	few	TRBD2	CASSQDGGGFADTQYF	TGCGCCAGCAGCCAAGATGGGGGGGGGTTTGCAGATACGCAGTATTTT
TRBJ2-7	TRBV16	NA	NA	CASSQRTSEQYF	TGTGCCAGCAGCCAACGGACAAGTGAGCAGTACTTC
TRBJ2-7	TRBV14	many	NA	CASSPRLGWDEQYF	TGTGCCAGCAGCCCCCGACTAGGATGGGACGAGCAGTACTTC
TRBJ2-1	TRBV10-2	many	NA	CASSEASLNEQFF	TGCGCCAGCAGTGAAGCGAGTCTGAATGAGCAGTTCTTC
TRBJ1-6	TRBV5-1	few	NA	CASSLGVGVQSPLHF	TGCGCCAGCAGCTTGGGGGTCGGGGTCCAGTCACCCCTCCACTTT
TRBJ1-2	TRBV4-2	NA	NA	CASSQDLGGWGYTF	TGTGCCAGCAGCCAAGATCTGGGGGGCTGGGGCTACACCTTC
TRBJ2-3	TRBV5-8	NA	NA	CASSRGSDGDTQYF	TGTGCCAGCAGCAGGGGGTCAGACGGAGATACGCAGTATTTT
TRBJ2-7	TRBV5-1	NA	NA	CASSRSQTSYEQYF	TGCGCCAGCTCAAGATCACAGACTTCCTACGAGCAGTACTTC
TRBJ2-2	TRBV11-2	few	NA	CASSLGHQGFGELFF	TGTGCCAGCAGCTTGGGACATCAGGGGTTCGGGGAGCTGTTTTTT
TRBJ1-1	TRBV20-1	few	TRBD1	CSAITGTGGSEAFF	TGCAGTGCTATTACCGGGACAGGGGGCTCTGAAGCTTTCTTT
TRBJ2-2	TRBV4-1	few	NA	CASSQTLLEGPRTGELFF	TGCGCCAGCAGCCAAACTCTACTAGAGGGGCCGCGAACCGGGGAGCTGTTTTTT
TRBJ2-2	TRBV5-1	NA	TRBD2	CASSSGGRGELFF	TGCGCCAGTTCTAGCGGGGGTCGAGGGGAGCTGTTTTTT
TRBJ1-2	TRBV10-3	few	TRBD1	CAISATGGADGYTF	TGTGCCATCAGTGCGACAGGGGGCGCCGATGGCTACACCTTC